This TCR beta chain was captured in a study of cytomegalovirus exposure and HLA in healthy donors. Study-wide results and caveats: Most observed TCR sequences were rare, whereas some public TCRs were detected in many donors. Associated with cytomegalovirus, according to the listing, were around 160 TCR beta chains. Specific recognition of CMV antigens was confirmed in vitro for three chains (all CMV-associated).

Using immunoSEQ multiplex PCR, the repertoire was profiled, and TCRdb retains in-frame clones only, with some absent. This repertoire shows around 300,000 clones, approximately 91% found once; its top ten account for around 0.96%. Details on this clone: Its antigen is not identified.

A 120-subject validation cohort, separate from the approximately 670-subject first cohort, supplied the donors. The CDR3 consists of 14 residues. Germline loops: CDR1 SGHRS, CDR2 YFSETQ. Trimming took off 3 bases at V and 3 bases at J, with 12 bases between the two ends. V and J are TRBV5-1 and TRBJ1-1; TRBD1 might be the D (6 bases). The clonotype originates from a man younger than 45 in good health and CMV-seronegative. The sample comprised PBMCs. The CDR3 protein is CASSSGQTYTEAFF. The CDR3 DNA sequence: TGCGCCAGCAGCTCCGGACAGACATACACTGAAGCTTTCTTT. Supplemented by reference TRBV5-1 and TRBJ1-1, the full variable domain reads KAGVTQTPRYLIKTRGQQVTLSCSPISGHRSVSWYQQTPGQGLQFLFEYFSETQRNKGNFPGRFSGRQFSNSRSEMNVSTLELGDSALYLCASSSGQTYTEAFFGQGTRLTVV.